Below are 13 T cell receptor beta chains sequenced from a single sample in a study of T cells in localized non-small cell lung cancer. Produced via immunoSEQ multiplex PCR; TCRdb's table is partial and in-frame only. The sample holds 70,000 to 90,000 clones, over 75% seen once. This material consisted of peripheral blood, taken before any cancer treatment. These TCRs come from a female donor over 55 with stage I lung adenocarcinoma.

The chain recombines TRBV7-6 with TRBJ2-7; tentative D call: TRBD1 (6 bases). The germline V gene encodes CDR1 SGHVS and CDR2 FNYEAQ. This CDR3 spans 13 amino acids. With 2 bases removed from V and 2 bases from J, the gap between germline ends came to 7 bases. The CDR3 here is CASSLTGPYEQYF. CDR3 bases: TGTGCCAGCAGCTTAACAGGGCCCTACGAGCAGTACTTC.

The CDR3 is CASSEEGGVGYGYTF. The CDR3 DNA reads TGTGCCAGCAGTGAAGAGGGAGGGGTCGGCTATGGCTACACCTTC. This chain uses TRBV6-1 with TRBJ1-2; possibly TRBD1 for D (5 bases). Trimming stripped 1 base from V and 4 bases from J, with 13 bases between. Germline values: CDR1 MNHNS, CDR2 SASEGT. The CDR3 loop spans 15 amino acids.

V usage is TRBV7-3 and J usage is TRBJ2-7; 7 bases line up with TRBD2. The CDR3 length is 13 residues. Germline CDR1 SGHTA, CDR2 FQGTGA. V shed 4 bases and J 5 bases; nucleotides not matched to a gene: 5. The CDR3: CASSSDGGDEQYF. Written as DNA, the CDR3 is TGTGCCAGCAGCTCCGATGGGGGGGACGAGCAGTACTTC.

The rearrangement links TRBV4-3 to TRBJ1-2; D is unclear. V lost 5 bases and J 8 bases, leaving 15 bases between the germline ends. Germline V gives CDR1 LGHNA, CDR2 YSLEER. The CDR3 covers 13 residues. The CDR3 DNA is TGCGCCAGCAGCGATAGTCGGCGGGAAGGCTACACCTTC. Translated, it gives CASSDSRREGYTF.

This rearrangement joins TRBV23-1 to TRBJ2-5; 10 nucleotides agree with TRBD1. TRBV23-1 is designated an ORF whose function remains uncertain. Unmatched junction bases numbered 9, after V lost 7 bases and J lost 4 bases. This CDR3 is 15 amino acids long. CDR3: CASTSRRTGGETQYF. The CDR3 nucleotides read TGCGCCAGCACCTCAAGAAGGACAGGGGGAGAGACCCAGTACTTC.

J is TRBJ2-3 and V is TRBV25-1; 8 nucleotides agree with TRBD1. The CDR3 runs to 15 residues. Germline V gene lookup returns CDR1 MGHDK and CDR2 SYGVNS. J was trimmed by 7 bases and V by 4 bases; bases with no gene match: 10. The CDR3 bases are TGTGCCAGCAGTGGGAGCAGGGGGCGAGATTATACGCAGTATTTT. Its translation: CASSGSRGRDYTQYF.

This chain joins TRBV27 and TRBJ1-1; the D is unclear. Per the germline V gene, CDR1 is MNHEY and CDR2 is SMNVEV (reference sequence). The CDR3 extends over 13 amino acids. Trimming stripped 3 bases from V and 3 bases from J, with 8 bases between. The CDR3 protein is CASSLNGDTEAFF. In nucleotides, the CDR3 is TGTGCCAGCAGTTTGAACGGGGACACTGAAGCTTTCTTT.

The table lists this clone with a few counts. The chain combines TRBV7-8 with TRBJ2-7; D ambiguous. Trimming removed 4 bases at V and 5 bases at J, with 18 bases between. This CDR3 is built from 15 residues. CDR1 is SGHVS and CDR2 is FQNEAQ in the germline V gene. CDR3 loop: CASSSLRTGPHEQYF. CDR3 sequence (DNA): TGTGCCAGCAGCTCCCTCCGGACCGGGCCCCACGAGCAGTACTTC.

This clone was counted once. J is TRBJ1-4 and V is TRBV30, with 7 bases matching TRBD1. There are 15 residues in the CDR3. J was trimmed by 0 bases and V by 5 bases; bases with no gene match: 6. Looked up from germline, CDR1 is GTSNPN and CDR2 is SVGIG (reference sequence). As DNA, the CDR3 is TGTGCCTGGGGGAGGGGGCCGGCAACTAATGAAAAACTGTTTTTT. The encoded protein is CAWGRGPATNEKLFF.

J is TRBJ2-7 and V is TRBV30; TRBD1 matches at 8 bases. The CDR3 extends over 15 amino acids. The germline V gene has CDR1 GTSNPN and CDR2 SVGIG (reference sequence). The V gene end was trimmed by 1 base and the J gene end by 4 bases; junction bases not matched to a gene: 9. The CDR3 nucleotides read TGTGCCTGGAGTGCCAGAAGGACAGGGTCGTACGAGCAGTACTTC. Protein product: CAWSARRTGSYEQYF.

This clone was picked up a small number of times. The chain has TRBV5-1 and TRBJ2-3; D is unresolved. Germline V gene data show CDR1 as SGHRS and CDR2 as YFSETQ. Trimming stripped 3 bases from V and 1 base from J, with 12 bases between. This CDR3 comprises 15 residues. The CDR3 DNA reads TGCGCCAGCAGCTCGAGGAATTGGGGCACAGATACGCAGTATTTT. This codes for CASSSRNWGTDTQYF.

This clone was seen a few times. Other nucleotide sequences in the sample specify the same CDR3. CDR3 protein: CSASPQGPAFF. CDR3 in DNA: TGCAGTGCTAGTCCTCAGGGGCCGGCTTTCTTT. V and J are TRBV20-1 and TRBJ1-1; D might be TRBD1 (6 bases). The CDR3 extends over 11 amino acids. With 3 bases removed from V and 11 bases from J, the gap between germline ends came to 13 bases. Looked up from germline, CDR1 is DFQATT and CDR2 is SNEGSKA (reference sequence).

The chain uses TRBV7-2 and TRBJ2-5; D remains ambiguous. CDR3 length equals 16 residues. Germline values: CDR1 SGHTA, CDR2 FQGNSA. V was cut by 4 bases and J by 1 base, with 16 bases left in between. DNA of the CDR3: TGTGCCAGCAGCTCCCGGTCTGGCCGAGCCCAAGAGACCCAGTACTTC. Translating it yields CASSSRSGRAQETQYF.